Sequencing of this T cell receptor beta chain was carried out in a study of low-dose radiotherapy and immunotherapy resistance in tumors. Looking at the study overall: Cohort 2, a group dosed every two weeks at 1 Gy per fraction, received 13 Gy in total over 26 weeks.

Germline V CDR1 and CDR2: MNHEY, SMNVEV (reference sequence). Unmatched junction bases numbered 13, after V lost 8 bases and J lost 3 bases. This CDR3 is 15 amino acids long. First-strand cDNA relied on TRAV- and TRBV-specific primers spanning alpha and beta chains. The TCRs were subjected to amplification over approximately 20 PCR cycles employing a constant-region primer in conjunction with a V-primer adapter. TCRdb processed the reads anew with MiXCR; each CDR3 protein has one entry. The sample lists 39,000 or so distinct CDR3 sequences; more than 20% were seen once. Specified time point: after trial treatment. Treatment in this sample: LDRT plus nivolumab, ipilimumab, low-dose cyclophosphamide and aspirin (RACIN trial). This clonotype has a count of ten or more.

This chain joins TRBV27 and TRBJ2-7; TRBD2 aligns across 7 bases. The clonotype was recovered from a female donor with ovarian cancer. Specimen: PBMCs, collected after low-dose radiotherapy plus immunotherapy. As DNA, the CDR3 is TGTGCCAGCGCCGCTGGAGGGAGGGTTAGCTACGAGCAGTACTTC. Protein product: CASAAGGRVSYEQYF.